This T cell receptor (beta chain) was observed in a study of OX40 agonist ivuxolimab in advanced cancers. About the study: The treatment was a fully human IgG2 OX40 agonist, ivuxolimab.

Findings and caveats of the study: Relative to CD4+ cells, CD8+ T cells on average had more expanded clones.

CDR1 and CDR2 (germline): DFQATT, SNEGSKA (reference sequence). The CDR3 runs to 10 residues. V lost 1 base and J 12 bases, leaving 9 bases between the germline ends. TCRdb's copy holds only in-frame clones and misses some; the assay was immunoSEQ multiplex PCR. The sample includes 50,000 to 70,000 clones, approximately 90% of them seen just once. This clone was seen a few times. Its antigen is unknown. The V call is TRBV20-1, the J call TRBJ1-2; D uncertain. The TCR comes from an adult with an advanced solid tumor such as melanoma, head and neck, liver or kidney cancer. The specimen comprised CD4+ or CD8+ T cells sorted from blood, sampled in a trial of the OX40 agonist ivuxolimab. CDR3 DNA: TGCAGTGCTAGAGCTCTCGAGAACACCTTC. Amino acid sequence: CSARALENTF.